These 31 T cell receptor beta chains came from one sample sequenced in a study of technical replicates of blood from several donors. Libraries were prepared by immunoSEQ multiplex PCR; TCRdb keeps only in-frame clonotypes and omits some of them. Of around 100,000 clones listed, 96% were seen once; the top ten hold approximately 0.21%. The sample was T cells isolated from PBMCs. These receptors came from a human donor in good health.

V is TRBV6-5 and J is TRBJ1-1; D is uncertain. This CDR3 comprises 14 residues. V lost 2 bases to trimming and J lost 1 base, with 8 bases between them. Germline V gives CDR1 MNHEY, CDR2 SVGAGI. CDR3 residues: CASSYLSGNTEAFF. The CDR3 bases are TGTGCCAGCAGTTACCTGTCAGGGAACACTGAAGCTTTCTTT.

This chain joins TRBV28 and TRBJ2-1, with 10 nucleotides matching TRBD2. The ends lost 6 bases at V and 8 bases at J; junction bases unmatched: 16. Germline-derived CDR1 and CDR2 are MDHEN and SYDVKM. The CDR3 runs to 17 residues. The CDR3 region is CASSPPSGSVVNDEQFF. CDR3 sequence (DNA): TGTGCCAGCAGCCCCCCTAGCGGGAGTGTCGTTAACGATGAGCAGTTCTTC. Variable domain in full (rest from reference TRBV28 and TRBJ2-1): DVKVTQSSRYLVKRTGEKVFLECVQDMDHENMFWYRQDPGLGLRLIYFSYDVKMKEKGDIPEGYSVSREKKERFSLILESASTNQTSMYLCASSPPSGSVVNDEQFFGPGTRLTVL.

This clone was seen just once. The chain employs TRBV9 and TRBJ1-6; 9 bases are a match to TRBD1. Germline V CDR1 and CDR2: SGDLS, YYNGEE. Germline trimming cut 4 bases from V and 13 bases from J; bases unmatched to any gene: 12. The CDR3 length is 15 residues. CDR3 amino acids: CASSPAGTGSGPLHF. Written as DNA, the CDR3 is TGTGCCAGCAGCCCGGCCGGGACAGGGTCGGGGCCCCTCCACTTT.

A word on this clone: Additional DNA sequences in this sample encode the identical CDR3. In DNA form, the CDR3 reads TGCAGCGTTGAACTAGCAAGCTCCTACAATGAGCAGTTCTTC. Translation gives CSVELASSYNEQFF. The chain links TRBV29-1 to TRBJ2-1, with D possibly TRBD2 on 5 matching bases. The CDR3 is 14 amino acids. CDR1 is SQVTM, CDR2 ANQGSEA, per germline. V lost 2 bases, J lost 0 bases, and 8 bases lay in between.

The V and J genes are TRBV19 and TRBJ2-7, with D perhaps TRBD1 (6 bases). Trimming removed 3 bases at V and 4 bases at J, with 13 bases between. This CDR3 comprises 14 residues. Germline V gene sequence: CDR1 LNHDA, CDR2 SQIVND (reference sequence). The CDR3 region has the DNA TGTGCCAGTAGTATTGGGGCAGGGGTTTACGAGCAGTACTTC. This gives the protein CASSIGAGVYEQYF. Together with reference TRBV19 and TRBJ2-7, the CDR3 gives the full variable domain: DGGITQSPKYLFRKEGQNVTLSCEQNLNHDAMYWYRQDPGQGLRLIYYSQIVNDFQKGDIAEGYSVSREKKESFPLTVTSAQKNPTAFYLCASSIGAGVYEQYFGPGTRLTVT.

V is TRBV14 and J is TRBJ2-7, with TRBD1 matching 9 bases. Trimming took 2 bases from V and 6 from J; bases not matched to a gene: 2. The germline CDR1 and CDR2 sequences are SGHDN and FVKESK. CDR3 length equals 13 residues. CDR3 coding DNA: TGTGCCAGCAGCCAAACAGGGGGCGCCGAGCAGTACTTC. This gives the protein CASSQTGGAEQYF.

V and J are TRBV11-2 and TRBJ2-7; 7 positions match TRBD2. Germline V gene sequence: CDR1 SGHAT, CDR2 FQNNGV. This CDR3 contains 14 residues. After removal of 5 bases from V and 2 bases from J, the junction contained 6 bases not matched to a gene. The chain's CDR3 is CASSREAGAYEQYF. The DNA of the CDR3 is TGTGCCAGCAGCCGGGAGGCGGGAGCCTACGAGCAGTACTTC.

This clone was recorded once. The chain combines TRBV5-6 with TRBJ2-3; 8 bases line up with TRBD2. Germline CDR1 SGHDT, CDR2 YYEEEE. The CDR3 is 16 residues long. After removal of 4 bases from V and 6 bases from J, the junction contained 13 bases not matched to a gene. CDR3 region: CASSPTASGPTDTQYF. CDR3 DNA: TGTGCCAGCAGCCCGACCGCTAGCGGGCCTACGGATACGCAGTATTTT.

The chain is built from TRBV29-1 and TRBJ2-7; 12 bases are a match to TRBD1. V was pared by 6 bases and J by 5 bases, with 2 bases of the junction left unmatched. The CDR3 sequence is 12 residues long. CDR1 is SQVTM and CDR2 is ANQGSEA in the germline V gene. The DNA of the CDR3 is TGCAGCGTCGGGACAGGGGGCAACGAGCAGTACTTC. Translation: CSVGTGGNEQYF.

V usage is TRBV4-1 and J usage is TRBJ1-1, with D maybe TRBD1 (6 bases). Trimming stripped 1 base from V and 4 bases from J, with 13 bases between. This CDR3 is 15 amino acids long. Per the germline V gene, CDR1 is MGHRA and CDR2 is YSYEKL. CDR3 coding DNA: TGCGCCAGCAGCCAAGGCAGACAGGCAATCACTGAAGCTTTCTTT. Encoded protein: CASSQGRQAITEAFF.

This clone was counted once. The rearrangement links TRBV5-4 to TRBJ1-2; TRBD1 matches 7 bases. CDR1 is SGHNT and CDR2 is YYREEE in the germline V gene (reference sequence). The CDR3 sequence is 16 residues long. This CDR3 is CVGSLGTDQLNYGYTF. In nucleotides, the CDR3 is TGTGTTGGTAGCTTGGGGACAGATCAACTTAACTATGGCTACACCTTC.

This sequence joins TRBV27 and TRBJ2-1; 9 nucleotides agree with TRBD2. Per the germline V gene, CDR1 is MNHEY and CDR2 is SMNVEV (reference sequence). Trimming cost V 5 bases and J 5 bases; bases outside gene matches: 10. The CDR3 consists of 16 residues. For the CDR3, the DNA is TGTGCCAGCAGTAAATCTCTGACTAGCGGACACAATGAGCAGTTCTTC. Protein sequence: CASSKSLTSGHNEQFF.

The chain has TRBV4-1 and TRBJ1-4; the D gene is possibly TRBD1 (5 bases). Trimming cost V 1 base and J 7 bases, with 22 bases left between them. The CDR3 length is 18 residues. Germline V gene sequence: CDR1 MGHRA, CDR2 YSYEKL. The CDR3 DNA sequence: TGCGCCAGCAGCCAAGGAAAAGGGGTGACTCCTGGTAGTGAAAAACTGTTTTTT. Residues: CASSQGKGVTPGSEKLFF.

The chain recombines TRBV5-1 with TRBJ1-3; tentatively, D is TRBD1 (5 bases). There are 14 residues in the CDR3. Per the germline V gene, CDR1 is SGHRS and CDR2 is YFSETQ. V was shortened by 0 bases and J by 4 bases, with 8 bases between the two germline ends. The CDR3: CASSLAGYGNTIYF. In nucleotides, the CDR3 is TGCGCCAGCAGCTTGGCAGGGTACGGAAACACCATATATTTT.

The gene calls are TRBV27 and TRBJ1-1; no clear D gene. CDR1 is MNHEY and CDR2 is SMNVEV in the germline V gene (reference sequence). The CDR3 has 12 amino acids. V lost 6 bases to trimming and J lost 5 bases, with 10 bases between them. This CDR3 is CASRASWTEAFF. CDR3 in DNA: TGTGCCAGCAGAGCTAGCTGGACTGAAGCTTTCTTT.

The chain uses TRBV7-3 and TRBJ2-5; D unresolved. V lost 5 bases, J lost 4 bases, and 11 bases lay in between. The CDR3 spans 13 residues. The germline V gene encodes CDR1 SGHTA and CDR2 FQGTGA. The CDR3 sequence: CASSPDNTETQYF. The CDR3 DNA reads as TGTGCCAGCAGCCCAGACAACACAGAGACCCAGTACTTC.

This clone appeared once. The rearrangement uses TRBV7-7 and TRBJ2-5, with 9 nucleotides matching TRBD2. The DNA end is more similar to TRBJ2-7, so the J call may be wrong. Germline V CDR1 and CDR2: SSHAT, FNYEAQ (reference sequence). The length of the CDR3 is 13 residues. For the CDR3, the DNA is TGTGCCAGCAGCCAGCGGGGGGAAGGCGAGCAGTACTTC. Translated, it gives CASSQRGEGEQYF.

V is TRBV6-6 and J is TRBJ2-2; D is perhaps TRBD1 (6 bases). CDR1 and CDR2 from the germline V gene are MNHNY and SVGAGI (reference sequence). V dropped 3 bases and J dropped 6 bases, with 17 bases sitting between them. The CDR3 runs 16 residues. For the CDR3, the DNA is TGTGCCAGCAGTTATGGTCCCCAGGGGCGGGCCGGGGAGCTGTTTTTT. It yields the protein CASSYGPQGRAGELFF.

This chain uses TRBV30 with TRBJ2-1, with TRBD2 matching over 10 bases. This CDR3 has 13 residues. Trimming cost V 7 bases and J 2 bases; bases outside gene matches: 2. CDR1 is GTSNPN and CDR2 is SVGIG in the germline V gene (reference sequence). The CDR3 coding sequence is TGTGCCTACGGACTAGCGGCCTACAATGAGCAGTTCTTC. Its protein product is CAYGLAAYNEQFF.

CDR3 nucleotides: TGTGCCTGGACACCACAGGATCCTGGAAACACCATATATTTT. Residues: CAWTPQDPGNTIYF. The genes are TRBV30 and TRBJ1-3, with D maybe TRBD1 (5 bases). Trimming shortened V by 4 bases and J by 2 bases, and 12 bases separated the two germline ends. Germline V gene lookup returns CDR1 GTSNPN and CDR2 SVGIG (reference sequence). CDR3 length: 14 residues.

CDR3 sequence: CASSDLQGVSGRTKNIQYF. CDR3 DNA: TGTGCCAGCAGTGACTTACAGGGAGTTAGCGGGAGAACCAAAAACATTCAGTACTTC. This chain connects TRBV11-1 to TRBJ2-4; TRBD2 agrees at 9 bases. V lost 6 bases and J lost 2; bases outside the gene matches: 17. Germline assignment: CDR1 SGHAT and CDR2 FQDESV (reference sequence). The CDR3 is made up of 19 amino acids.

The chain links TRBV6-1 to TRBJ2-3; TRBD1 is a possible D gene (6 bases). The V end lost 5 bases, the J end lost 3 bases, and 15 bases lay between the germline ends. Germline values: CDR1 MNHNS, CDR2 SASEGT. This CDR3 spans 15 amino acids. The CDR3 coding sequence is TGTGCCAGCAGTATCCCGGTAGGGGGAACAGATACGCAGTATTTT. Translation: CASSIPVGGTDTQYF.

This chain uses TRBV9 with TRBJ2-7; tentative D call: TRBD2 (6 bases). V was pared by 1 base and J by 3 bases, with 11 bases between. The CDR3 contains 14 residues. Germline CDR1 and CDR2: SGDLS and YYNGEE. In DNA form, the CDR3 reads TGTGCCAGCAGCGTATCCGGGAGTCGCTACGAGCAGTACTTC. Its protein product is CASSVSGSRYEQYF.

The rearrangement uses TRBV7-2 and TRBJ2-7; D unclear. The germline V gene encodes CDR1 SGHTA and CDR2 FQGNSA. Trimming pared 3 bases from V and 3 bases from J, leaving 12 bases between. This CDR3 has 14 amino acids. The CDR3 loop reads CASSLETTYYEQYF. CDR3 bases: TGTGCCAGCAGCTTGGAAACTACTTACTACGAGCAGTACTTC.

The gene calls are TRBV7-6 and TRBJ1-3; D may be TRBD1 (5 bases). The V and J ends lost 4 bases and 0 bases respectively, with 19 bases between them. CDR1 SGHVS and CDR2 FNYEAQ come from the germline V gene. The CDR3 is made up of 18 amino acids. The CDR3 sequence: CASSSPWGSAYSGNTIYF. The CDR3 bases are TGTGCCAGCAGCTCACCCTGGGGCAGCGCTTACTCTGGAAACACCATATATTTT. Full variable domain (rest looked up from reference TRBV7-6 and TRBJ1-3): GAGVSQSPRYKVTKRGQDVALRCDPISGHVSLYWYRQALGQGPEFLTYFNYEAQQDKSGLPNDRFSAERPEGSISTLTIQRTEQRDSAMYRCASSSPWGSAYSGNTIYFGEGSWLTVV.

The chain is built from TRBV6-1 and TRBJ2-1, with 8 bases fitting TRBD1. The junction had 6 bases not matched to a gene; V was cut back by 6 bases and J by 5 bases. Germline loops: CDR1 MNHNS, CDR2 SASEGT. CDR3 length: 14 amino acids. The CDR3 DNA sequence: TGTGCCAGCAGCCGGACAGGGTGGAACAATGAGCAGTTCTTC. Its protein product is CASSRTGWNNEQFF.

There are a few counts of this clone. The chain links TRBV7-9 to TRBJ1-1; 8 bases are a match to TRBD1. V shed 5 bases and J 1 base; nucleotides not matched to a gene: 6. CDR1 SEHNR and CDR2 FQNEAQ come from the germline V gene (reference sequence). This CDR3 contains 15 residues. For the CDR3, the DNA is TGTGCCAGCAGCCCCGGACAGGGAAAGAACACTGAAGCTTTCTTT. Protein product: CASSPGQGKNTEAFF.

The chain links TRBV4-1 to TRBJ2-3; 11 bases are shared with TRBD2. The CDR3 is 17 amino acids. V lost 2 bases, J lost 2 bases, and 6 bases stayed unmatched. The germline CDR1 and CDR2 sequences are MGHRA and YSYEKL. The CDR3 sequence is CASSQRTSGGLTDTQYF. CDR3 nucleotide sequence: TGCGCCAGCAGCCAAAGAACTAGCGGGGGCCTCACAGATACGCAGTATTTT.

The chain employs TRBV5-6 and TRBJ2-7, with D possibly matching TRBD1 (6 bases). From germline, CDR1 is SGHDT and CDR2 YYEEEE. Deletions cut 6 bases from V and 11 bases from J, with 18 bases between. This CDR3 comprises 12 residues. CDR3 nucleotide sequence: TGTGCCAGCAACCAGGGGAATGAAAGAGAGTACTTC. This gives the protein CASNQGNEREYF. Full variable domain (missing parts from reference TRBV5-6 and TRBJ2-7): DAGVTQSPTHLIKTRGQQVTLRCSPKSGHDTVSWYQQALGQGPQFIFQYYEEEERQRGNFPDRFSGHQFPNYSSELNVNALLLGDSALYLCASNQGNEREYFGPGTRLTVT.

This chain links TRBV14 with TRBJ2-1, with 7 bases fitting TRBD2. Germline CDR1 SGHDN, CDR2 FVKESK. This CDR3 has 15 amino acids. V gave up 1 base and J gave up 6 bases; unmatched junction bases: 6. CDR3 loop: CASSQAGGRGNEQFF. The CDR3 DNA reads TGTGCCAGCAGCCAAGCGGGAGGAAGGGGCAATGAGCAGTTCTTC.

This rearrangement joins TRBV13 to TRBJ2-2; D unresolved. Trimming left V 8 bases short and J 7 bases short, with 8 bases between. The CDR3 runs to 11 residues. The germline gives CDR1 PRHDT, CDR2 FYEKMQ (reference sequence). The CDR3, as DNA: TGTGCCAGCCGAGCCGGCGGGGAGCTGTTTTTT. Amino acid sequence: CASRAGGELFF.